The sequence of this T cell receptor beta chain was determined in a study of shared clonotypes between healthy human individuals. Overall study: Donors consisted of two women and a few men between 18 and 49.

General observations from the study: Represented genetic and exposure-history diversity was restricted by having few donors. Only blood was sampled, and tissue TCR repertoires likely differ from blood ones.

The method was immunoSEQ multiplex PCR; TCRdb's version includes in-frame clones alone and lacks a portion of them. There are roughly 500,000 clones in the sample; approximately 82% occur only once, and around 12% lies in the top ten. V shed 4 bases and J shed 5 bases, with 20 bases lying between them. The CDR3 sequence is 16 residues long. Germline CDR1 is SGHTA and CDR2 is FQGNSA. On this clone itself: Antigen specificity is unknown.

V and J are TRBV7-2 and TRBJ2-5, with a weak D call TRBD2 (6 bases). The source material was PBMCs. The source is a middle-aged woman in good health. Some clones in this sample may be carry-over from other donors' samples. The CDR3 spells CASSSTGASGTETQYF. As DNA, the CDR3 is TGTGCCAGCAGCTCAACCGGGGCTAGTGGGACTGAGACCCAGTACTTC.